Presented here are 32 T cell receptor beta chains from one specimen sequenced in a study of metastatic and nonmetastatic thyroid tumors. Patients had received no treatment of any kind before thyroid surgery. Via MiXCR, TCRdb re-called the PCR reads. The sample has 30,000 or so clones; around 7.4% are singletons. Sequenced material: blood. Receptors were obtained from a female donor with papillary thyroid cancer or a benign thyroid nodule (not recorded which). Some clones in this sample may be carry-over from other donors' samples.

Note on this clone: The same CDR3 also results from other DNA sequences found in this sample. The CDR3 DNA sequence: TGTGCCAGCTCTCTCCTCGGACAGCAGAACACCGGGGAGCTGTTTTTT. Its translation is CASSLLGQQNTGELFF. The chain uses TRBV18 and TRBJ2-2, with TRBD1 as a possible D gene (6 bases). The CDR3 consists of 16 residues. Per the germline V gene, CDR1 is KGHSH and CDR2 is LQKENI. Trimming removed 6 bases at V and 1 base at J, with 15 bases between. The full variable domain, completed using reference TRBV18 and TRBJ2-2, is NAGVMQNPRHLVRRRGQEARLRCSPMKGHSHVYWYRQLPEEGLKFMVYLQKENIIDESGMPKERFSAEFPKEGPSILRIQQVVRGDSAAYFCASSLLGQQNTGELFFGEGSRLTVL.

V is TRBV11-2 and J is TRBJ2-1, with 7 nucleotides matching TRBD2. The V gene's germline CDR1 is SGHAT and CDR2 FQNNGV. Trimming removed 4 bases from V and 1 base from J; junction bases left unmatched: 10. The CDR3 extends over 17 amino acids. The CDR3 spells CASSSPGGRTSYNEQFF. CDR3 DNA sequence: TGTGCCAGCAGCTCCCCAGGCGGGAGAACGTCCTACAATGAGCAGTTCTTC.

This clone was counted at least ten times. The chain carries TRBV20-1 and TRBJ2-2; 7 bases match TRBD1. The V segment lost 2 bases and the J segment 4 bases; nucleotides outside the gene matches: 10. CDR3 length: 16 amino acids. CDR1 DFQATT and CDR2 SNEGSKA come from the germline V gene (reference sequence). Here the CDR3 reads CSARLGTGQVTGELFF. CDR3 nucleotides: TGCAGTGCTAGACTTGGCACAGGACAGGTCACCGGGGAGCTGTTTTTT.

This clone has a count of ten or more. This chain joins TRBV9 and TRBJ2-1, with unresolved D. CDR1 and CDR2 (germline): SGDLS, YYNGEE. The CDR3 spans 14 residues. Trimming cost V 4 bases and J 6 bases, with 14 bases left between them. This chain's CDR3 is CASSPPVRPNEQFF. CDR3 bases: TGTGCCAGCAGCCCCCCTGTACGGCCCAATGAGCAGTTCTTC.

Many counts were recorded for this clone. V and J are TRBV20-1 and TRBJ1-1; 9 nucleotides align to TRBD1. Germline V gives CDR1 DFQATT, CDR2 SNEGSKA (reference sequence). The CDR3 runs 14 residues. Losses at the gene ends were 3 bases for V and 4 bases for J; bases not matched to a gene: 6. The CDR3 reads CSASTGTGPTEAFF. CDR3 DNA sequence: TGCAGTGCTAGTACCGGGACAGGGCCCACTGAAGCTTTCTTT.

This clone was picked up many times. J is TRBJ2-7 and V is TRBV15, with 10 bases that match TRBD2. V dropped 5 bases and J dropped 6; count of bases not matched to a gene: 10. The CDR3 is made up of 15 amino acids. Germline assignment: CDR1 LNHNV and CDR2 YYDKDF (reference sequence). CDR3 in amino acids: CATSPRDSGRREQYF. Written as DNA, the CDR3 is TGTGCCACCAGCCCCCGTGATAGCGGGAGGCGCGAGCAGTACTTC.

This clone was observed a handful of times. V gene TRBV4-1 combines with J gene TRBJ2-5; the D is unclear. The V gene lost 3 bases and the J gene lost 1 base, with 6 bases spanning the gap. CDR3 size: 13 residues. Germline V lookup: CDR1 MGHRA, CDR2 YSYEKL. The DNA for the CDR3 is TGCGCCAGCAGCCATGATCCCCAAGAGACCCAGTACTTC. The encoded protein is CASSHDPQETQYF.

This clone was observed many times. The chain links TRBV7-2 to TRBJ1-1; 7 bases are a match to TRBD1. The CDR3 has 15 residues. The ends lost 4 bases at V and 5 bases at J; junction bases unmatched: 10. The germline gives CDR1 SGHTA, CDR2 FQGNSA. DNA for the CDR3: TGTGCCAGCAGCTCACCGAGAGGACAGGTTACTGAAGCTTTCTTT. This translates into CASSSPRGQVTEAFF.

The rearrangement links TRBV18 to TRBJ2-3; D is uncertain. Trimming left V 0 bases short and J 3 bases short, with 7 bases between. Germline values: CDR1 KGHSH, CDR2 LQKENI. The CDR3 sequence is 14 residues long. The CDR3 loop is CASSPPVRTDTQYF. CDR3 DNA: TGTGCCAGCTCACCACCAGTGAGGACAGATACGCAGTATTTT.

On this clone: Since a much larger clone is just one base distant, this may be a read error. The chain recombines TRBV13 with TRBJ1-5; D perhaps matches TRBD1 (5 bases). CDR1 and CDR2 from the germline V gene are PRHDT and FYEKMQ (reference sequence). This CDR3 region has 19 residues. The CDR3 is CASSRPRGTSIYSNQPKHF. The CDR3 nucleotides are TGTGCCAGCAGCCGGCCGAGAGGGACTTCGATCTATAGCAATCAGCCCAAGCATTTT.

In this sample, this clone turned up many times. The chain carries TRBV12-3 or TRBV12-4 and TRBJ2-2, with no clear D. The CDR3 spans 16 residues. V gave up 1 base and J gave up 7 bases, with 16 bases separating them. CDR3: CASSLEGSRLGGELFF. The CDR3 nucleotides read TGTGCCAGCAGTTTAGAAGGCTCTCGTTTAGGCGGGGAGCTGTTTTTT.

Ten or more counts support this clone. The chain's CDR3 is CASSFSRTTDTQYF. The CDR3 DNA follows: TGTGCCAGCAGCTTCTCCCGGACAACAGATACGCAGTATTTT. This sequence joins TRBV11-1 and TRBJ2-3, with TRBD1 as a possible D gene (5 bases). Germline loops: CDR1 SGHAT, CDR2 FQDESV (reference sequence). Trimming removed 3 bases at V and 3 bases at J, with 10 bases between. The CDR3 runs 14 residues.

This clone was detected ten times or more. The J gene is TRBJ2-1, the V gene TRBV28, with 8 bases fitting TRBD2. CDR3 length: 14 amino acids. The germline gives CDR1 MDHEN, CDR2 SYDVKM. The J segment lost 0 bases and the V segment lost 5 bases, leaving 0 bases of the junction unmatched. The CDR3 spells CASSSGGSYNEQFF. CDR3 nucleotide sequence: TGTGCCAGCAGTAGCGGGGGCTCCTACAATGAGCAGTTCTTC.

This clone was detected ten times or more. The V call is TRBV19, the J call TRBJ1-2; D is possibly TRBD1 (5 bases). Germline lookup yields CDR1 LNHDA and CDR2 SQIVND (reference sequence). V was pared by 1 base and J by 4 bases, with 10 bases between. This CDR3 has 14 residues. This CDR3 is CASSIGGAGYGYTF. Here the CDR3 DNA reads TGTGCCAGTAGTATAGGGGGCGCTGGCTATGGCTACACCTTC.

This clone was picked up one time. V usage is TRBV4-1 and J usage is TRBJ2-2; 7 bases line up with TRBD1. Germline trimming cut 6 bases from V and 1 base from J; bases unmatched to any gene: 8. Germline CDR1 is MGHRA and CDR2 is YSYEKL. The CDR3 loop spans 16 amino acids. In DNA form, the CDR3 reads TGCGCCAGCAGAGCCTCACAGGGGAAGAACACCGGGGAGCTGTTTTTT. Amino acid sequence: CASRASQGKNTGELFF.

This clone was recorded at least ten times. The chain carries TRBV6-1 and TRBJ1-4, with D uncertain. CDR1 MNHNS and CDR2 SASEGT come from the germline V gene. V shed 6 bases and J shed 0 bases, with 8 bases lying between them. This CDR3 contains 14 residues. Here the CDR3 DNA reads TGTGCCAGCAGGCCCGACCCAACTAATGAAAAACTGTTTTTT. The encoded protein is CASRPDPTNEKLFF.

This clone was picked up many times. The chain joins TRBV30 to TRBJ1-2; D perhaps matches TRBD1 (5 bases). CDR1 is GTSNPN, CDR2 SVGIG, per germline (reference sequence). The length of the CDR3 is 15 residues. Trimming removed 4 bases from V and 2 bases from J, with 17 bases in between. The CDR3: CAWKAADRANYGYTF. CDR3 coding DNA: TGTGCCTGGAAGGCCGCAGACAGAGCGAACTATGGCTACACCTTC.

This clone was observed many times. The rearrangement links TRBV7-2 to TRBJ2-1; D perhaps matches TRBD1 (6 bases). Germline CDR1 and CDR2: SGHTA and FQGNSA. The V and J ends lost 2 bases and 1 base respectively, with 9 bases between them. The CDR3 is 15 amino acids. The DNA for the CDR3 is TGTGCCAGCAGCTTAAAAGGGGGTTCCTACAATGAGCAGTTCTTC. This translates into CASSLKGGSYNEQFF.

This clone was observed many times. V gene TRBV20-1 combines with J gene TRBJ1-3; D might be TRBD1 (5 bases). This CDR3 spans 16 amino acids. Germline V gene sequence: CDR1 DFQATT, CDR2 SNEGSKA (reference sequence). V was cut by 3 bases and J by 4 bases, with 19 bases left in between. The CDR3 loop reads CSASVGGRVWGNTIYF. The CDR3 nucleotides read TGCAGTGCTAGTGTCGGGGGTCGCGTATGGGGAAACACCATATATTTT.

Regarding this clone: A much larger clone sits a single nucleotide away, making a read error possible. V is TRBV9 and J is TRBJ2-3; TRBD1 agrees at 8 bases. This CDR3 contains 18 residues. The ends lost 4 bases at V and 0 bases at J; junction bases unmatched: 13. CDR1 and CDR2 (germline): SGDLS, YYNGEE. The CDR3 region has the DNA TGTGCCAGCAGCTTAGCTACCTCCACAGGGGGAAGCACAGATACGCAGTATTTT. This gives the protein CASSLATSTGGSTDTQYF. The variable domain in full, completed from reference TRBV9 and TRBJ2-3, reads DSGVTQTPKHLITATGQRVTLRCSPRSGDLSVYWYQQSLDQGLQFLIQYYNGEERAKGNILERFSAQQFPDLHSELNLSSLELGDSALYFCASSLATSTGGSTDTQYFGPGTRLTVL.

This clone was recorded many times. The CDR3 coding sequence is TGTGCCACCAGTGATTTGCGTCGGTTTACTGCTATCTACGAGCAGTACTTC. It is translated as CATSDLRRFTAIYEQYF. The J gene is TRBJ2-7, the V gene TRBV24-1; D unresolved. Trimming removed 0 bases at V and 3 bases at J, with 17 bases between. Looked up from germline, CDR1 is KGHDR and CDR2 is SFDVKD. This CDR3 has 17 amino acids.

At least ten counts were recorded for this clone. V and J are TRBV7-2 and TRBJ1-5; D is ambiguous. The V gene's germline CDR1 is SGHTA and CDR2 FQGNSA. The CDR3 has 14 amino acids. The V end lost 3 bases, the J end lost 3 bases, and 9 bases lay between the germline ends. CDR3 DNA: TGTGCCAGCAGCTTCCGACAAGTCAATCAGCCCCAGCATTTT. Amino acid sequence: CASSFRQVNQPQHF. Looking up the rest from reference TRBV7-2 and TRBJ1-5 gives the full variable domain: GAGVSQSPSNKVTEKGKDVELRCDPISGHTALYWYRQSLGQGLEFLIYFQGNSAPDKSGLPSDRFSAERTGGSVSTLTIQRTQQEDSAVYLCASSFRQVNQPQHFGDGTRLSIL.

This clone was observed at least ten times. The same CDR3 can be traced to other DNA sequences in this sample. The chain couples TRBV19 to TRBJ2-3; D not resolved. CDR3 length equals 13 residues. V was pared by 1 base and J by 0 bases, with 2 bases between. Germline CDR1 reads LNHDA; CDR2 reads SQIVND (reference sequence). The CDR3 DNA is TGTGCCAGTAGTATAGGCAGCACAGATACGCAGTATTTT. Translation gives CASSIGSTDTQYF.

This clone was counted at least ten times. V gene TRBV4-3 combines with J gene TRBJ2-6; the D gene is possibly TRBD1 (5 bases). Germline V lookup: CDR1 LGHNA, CDR2 YSLEER. The CDR3 is made up of 18 amino acids. Trimming cost V 4 bases and J 0 bases, with 16 bases left between them. The CDR3 bases are TGCGCCAGCAGCCCACACGACAGCAGCTACTCTGGGGCCAACGTCCTGACTTTC. This sequence encodes CASSPHDSSYSGANVLTF.

In its sample, this clone was seen many times. This sequence joins TRBV6-1 and TRBJ1-1, with D uncertain. Germline V CDR1 and CDR2: MNHNS, SASEGT. The CDR3 has 14 residues. Trimming left V 6 bases short and J 1 base short, with 12 bases between. The CDR3 nucleotides are TGTGCCAGCAGACCCAGTCAAGCGAACACTGAAGCTTTCTTT. Translation gives CASRPSQANTEAFF.

This clone was seen at least ten times. This chain joins TRBV6-1 and TRBJ1-4; TRBD1 aligns across 11 bases. The CDR3 length is 14 residues. Looked up from germline, CDR1 is MNHNS and CDR2 is SASEGT. Unmatched junction bases numbered 3, after V lost 5 bases and J lost 7 bases. This CDR3 is CASSQDRGPEKLFF. CDR3 nucleotides: TGTGCCAGCAGTCAGGACAGGGGGCCTGAAAAACTGTTTTTT.

This clone was picked up many times. CDR3 in amino acids: CSARQGAQNTEAFF. CDR3 bases: TGCAGTGCTAGACAGGGGGCGCAGAACACTGAAGCTTTCTTT. J is TRBJ1-1 and V is TRBV20-1; 8 nucleotides align to TRBD1. The CDR3 covers 14 residues. Germline loops: CDR1 DFQATT, CDR2 SNEGSKA (reference sequence). J was trimmed by 1 base and V by 2 bases; bases with no gene match: 3.

The rearrangement joins TRBV11-2 to TRBJ2-1; D is unclear. The CDR3 totals 15 residues. The V end was cut by 1 base, the J end by 4 bases, with 11 bases between. Germline CDR1 is SGHAT and CDR2 is FQNNGV. As DNA, the CDR3 is TGTGCCAGCAGCTTAGGAGCGAGGAATTACAATGAGCAGTTCTTC. Translating gives CASSLGARNYNEQFF.

Ten or more counts support this clone. This chain connects TRBV6-2 or TRBV6-3 to TRBJ2-5, with TRBD2 matching over 8 bases. CDR1 is MNHEY and CDR2 is SVGEGT in the germline V gene. The V gene end was trimmed by 5 bases and the J gene end by 2 bases; junction bases not matched to a gene: 10. This CDR3 has 16 residues. The chain's CDR3 is CASSEASGHRQETQYF. For the CDR3, the DNA is TGTGCCAGCAGTGAGGCTAGCGGGCACCGACAAGAGACCCAGTACTTC.

This clone was seen repeatedly, ten times or more. The rearrangement joins TRBV15 to TRBJ1-4, with 8 positions matching TRBD1. The CDR3 is 14 amino acids. The V gene's germline CDR1 is LNHNV and CDR2 YYDKDF (reference sequence). The V gene end was trimmed by 4 bases and the J gene end by 6 bases; junction bases not matched to a gene: 4. CDR3 in amino acids: CATSTDRGDEKLFF. CDR3 in DNA: TGTGCCACCAGCACCGACAGGGGTGATGAAAAACTGTTTTTT.

This clone has a count of ten or more. This chain joins TRBV9 and TRBJ1-2; 7 nucleotides match TRBD1. Per germline, CDR1 SGDLS and CDR2 YYNGEE. V shed 0 bases and J 3 bases; nucleotides not matched to a gene: 5. The CDR3 has 15 residues. The CDR3 reads CASSVDQGVDYGYTF. In DNA, the CDR3 is TGTGCCAGCAGCGTAGACCAGGGGGTTGACTATGGCTACACCTTC.

This clone was observed many times. V gene TRBV28 combines with J gene TRBJ1-3; D not resolved. The germline V and J ends were trimmed by 8 bases and 0 bases, with 14 bases remaining between them. The V gene's germline CDR1 is MDHEN and CDR2 SYDVKM. The CDR3 has 15 amino acids. This chain's CDR3 is CASAQGGGSGNTIYF. Written as DNA, the CDR3 is TGTGCCAGCGCACAAGGAGGAGGCTCTGGAAACACCATATATTTT.